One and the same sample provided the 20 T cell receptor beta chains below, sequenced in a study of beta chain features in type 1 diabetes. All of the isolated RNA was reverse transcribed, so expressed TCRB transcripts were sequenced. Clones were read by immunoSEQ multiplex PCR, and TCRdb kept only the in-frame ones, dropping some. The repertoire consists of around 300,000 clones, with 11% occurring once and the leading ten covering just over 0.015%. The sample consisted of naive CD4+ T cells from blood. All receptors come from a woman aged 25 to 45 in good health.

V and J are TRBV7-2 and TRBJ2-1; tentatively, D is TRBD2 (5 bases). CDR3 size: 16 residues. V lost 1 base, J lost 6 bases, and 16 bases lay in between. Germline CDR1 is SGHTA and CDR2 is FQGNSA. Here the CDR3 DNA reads TGTGCCAGCAGCTTAGGTCTCCGGGGATCGGGCAATGAGCAGTTCTTC. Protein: CASSLGLRGSGNEQFF. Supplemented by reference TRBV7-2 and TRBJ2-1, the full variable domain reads GAGVSQSPSNKVTEKGKDVELRCDPISGHTALYWYRQSLGQGLEFLIYFQGNSAPDKSGLPSDRFSAERTGGSVSTLTIQRTQQEDSAVYLCASSLGLRGSGNEQFFGPGTRLTVL.

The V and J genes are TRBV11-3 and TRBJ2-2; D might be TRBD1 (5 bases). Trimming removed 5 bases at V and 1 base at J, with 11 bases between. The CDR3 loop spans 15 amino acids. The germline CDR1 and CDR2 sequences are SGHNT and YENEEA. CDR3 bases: TGTGCCAGCAGCCCCGGACATCTGAACACCGGGGAGCTGTTTTTT. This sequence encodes CASSPGHLNTGELFF.

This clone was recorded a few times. CDR3: CASSLGLAVYNEQFF. CDR3 sequence (DNA): TGTGCCAGCAGCCTGGGACTAGCGGTCTACAATGAGCAGTTCTTC. This chain uses TRBV11-3 with TRBJ2-1; 11 nucleotides line up with TRBD2. Losses at the gene ends were 5 bases for V and 3 bases for J; bases not matched to a gene: 3. Germline V CDR1 and CDR2: SGHNT, YENEEA. CDR3 length equals 15 residues.

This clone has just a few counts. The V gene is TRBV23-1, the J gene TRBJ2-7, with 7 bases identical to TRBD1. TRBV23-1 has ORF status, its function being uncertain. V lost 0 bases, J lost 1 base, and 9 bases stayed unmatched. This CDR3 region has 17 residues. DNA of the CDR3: TGCGCCAGCAGTCAATCTTGGGGCAGGGGGTGTTCCTACGAGCAGTACTTC. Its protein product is CASSQSWGRGCSYEQYF.

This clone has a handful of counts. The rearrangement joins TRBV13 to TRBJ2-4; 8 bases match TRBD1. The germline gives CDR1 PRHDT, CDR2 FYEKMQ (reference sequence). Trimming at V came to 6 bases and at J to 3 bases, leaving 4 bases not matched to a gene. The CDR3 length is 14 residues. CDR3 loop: CASRPTGVKNIQYF. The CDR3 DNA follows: TGTGCCAGCAGACCGACAGGGGTCAAAAACATTCAGTACTTC.

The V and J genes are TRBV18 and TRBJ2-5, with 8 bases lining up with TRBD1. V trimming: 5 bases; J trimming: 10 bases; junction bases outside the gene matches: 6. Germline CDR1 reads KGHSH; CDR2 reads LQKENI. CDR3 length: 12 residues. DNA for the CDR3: TGTGCCAGCTCATCGGACAGGGCAGGCCAGTACTTC. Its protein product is CASSSDRAGQYF.

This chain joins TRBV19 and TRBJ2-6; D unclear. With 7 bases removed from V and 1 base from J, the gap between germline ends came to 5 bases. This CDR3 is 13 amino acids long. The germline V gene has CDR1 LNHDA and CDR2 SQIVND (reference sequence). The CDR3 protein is CASTPSGANVLTF. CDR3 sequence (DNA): TGTGCCAGTACCCCGTCTGGGGCCAACGTCCTGACTTTC.

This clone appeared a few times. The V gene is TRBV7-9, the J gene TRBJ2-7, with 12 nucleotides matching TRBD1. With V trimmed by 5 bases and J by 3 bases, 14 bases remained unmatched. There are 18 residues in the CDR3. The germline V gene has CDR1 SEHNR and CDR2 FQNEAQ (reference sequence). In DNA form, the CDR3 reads TGTGCCAGCAGCCGCCCTGGGACAGGGGGCGCAAAAGGCTACGAGCAGTACTTC. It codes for CASSRPGTGGAKGYEQYF.

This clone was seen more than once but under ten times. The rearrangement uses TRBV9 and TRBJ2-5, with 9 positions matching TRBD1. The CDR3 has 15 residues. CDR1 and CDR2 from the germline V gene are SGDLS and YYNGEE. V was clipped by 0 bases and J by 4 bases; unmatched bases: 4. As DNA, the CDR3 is TGTGCCAGCAGCGTAGTAACAGGGGGCTTAGAGACCCAGTACTTC. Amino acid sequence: CASSVVTGGLETQYF.

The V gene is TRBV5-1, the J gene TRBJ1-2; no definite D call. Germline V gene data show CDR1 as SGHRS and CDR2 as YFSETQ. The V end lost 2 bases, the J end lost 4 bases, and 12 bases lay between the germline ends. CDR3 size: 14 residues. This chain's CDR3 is CASSLTAEGYGYTF. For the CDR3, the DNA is TGCGCCAGCAGCTTAACAGCGGAGGGCTATGGCTACACCTTC.

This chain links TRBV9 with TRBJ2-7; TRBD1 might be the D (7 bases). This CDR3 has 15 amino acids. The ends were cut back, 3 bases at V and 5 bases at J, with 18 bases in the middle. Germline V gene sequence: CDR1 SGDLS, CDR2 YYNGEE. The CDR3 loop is CASSGTGGGLNEQYF. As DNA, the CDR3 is TGTGCCAGCAGCGGGACAGGAGGGGGTCTCAACGAGCAGTACTTC.

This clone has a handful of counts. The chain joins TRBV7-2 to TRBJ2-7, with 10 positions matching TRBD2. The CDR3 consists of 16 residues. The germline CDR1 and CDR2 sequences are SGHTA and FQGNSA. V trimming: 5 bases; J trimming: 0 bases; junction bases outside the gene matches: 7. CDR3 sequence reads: CASSPRAGGLSYEQYF. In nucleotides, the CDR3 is TGTGCCAGCAGCCCCCGAGCGGGAGGGCTCTCCTACGAGCAGTACTTC.

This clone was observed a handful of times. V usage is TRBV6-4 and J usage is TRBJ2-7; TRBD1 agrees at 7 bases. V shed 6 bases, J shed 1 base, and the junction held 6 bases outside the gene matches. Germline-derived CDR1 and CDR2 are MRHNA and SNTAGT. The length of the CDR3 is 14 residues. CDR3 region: CASSPDRSSYEQYF. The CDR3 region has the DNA TGTGCCAGCAGCCCGGACAGGAGTTCCTACGAGCAGTACTTC.

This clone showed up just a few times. CDR3: CSVALVSGSIADTQYF. The CDR3 nucleotides read TGCAGCGTTGCCCTTGTCAGCGGGAGTATCGCAGATACGCAGTATTTT. The rearrangement uses TRBV29-1 and TRBJ2-3; 8 bases fit TRBD2. V lost 4 bases to trimming and J lost 4 bases; unmatched junction nucleotides: 13. Per the germline V gene, CDR1 is SQVTM and CDR2 is ANQGSEA. The CDR3 has 16 residues.

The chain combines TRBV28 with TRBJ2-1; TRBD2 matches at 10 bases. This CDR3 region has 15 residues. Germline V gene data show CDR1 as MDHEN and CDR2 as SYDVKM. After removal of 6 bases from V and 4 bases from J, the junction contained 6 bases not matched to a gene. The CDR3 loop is CASSPRTSGYNEQFF. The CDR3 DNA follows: TGTGCCAGCAGCCCACGGACTAGCGGTTACAATGAGCAGTTCTTC.

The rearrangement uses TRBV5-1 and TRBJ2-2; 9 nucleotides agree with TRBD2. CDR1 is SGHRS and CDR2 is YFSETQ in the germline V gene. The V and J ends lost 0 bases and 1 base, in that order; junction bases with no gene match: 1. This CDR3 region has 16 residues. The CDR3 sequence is CASSLGSGRNTGELFF. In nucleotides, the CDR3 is TGCGCCAGCAGCTTGGGTAGCGGGAGGAACACCGGGGAGCTGTTTTTT.

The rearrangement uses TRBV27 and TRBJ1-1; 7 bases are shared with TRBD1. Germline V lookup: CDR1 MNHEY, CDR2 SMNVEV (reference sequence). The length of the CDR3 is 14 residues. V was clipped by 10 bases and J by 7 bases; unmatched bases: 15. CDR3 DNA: TGTGCCACCCGAGGGCCGTCTACAGGGGTTGAAGCTTTCTTT. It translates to CATRGPSTGVEAFF.

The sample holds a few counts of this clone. The CDR3 coding sequence is TGCGCCAGCAGCCAAGCTTCGGACCGGGGGTTGAGGGGCTACACCTTC. This sequence encodes CASSQASDRGLRGYTF. The chain has TRBV4-3 and TRBJ1-2; TRBD1 might be the D (5 bases). This CDR3 is built from 16 residues. Deletions cut 1 base from V and 8 bases from J, with 20 bases between. Germline assignment: CDR1 LGHNA and CDR2 YSLEER.

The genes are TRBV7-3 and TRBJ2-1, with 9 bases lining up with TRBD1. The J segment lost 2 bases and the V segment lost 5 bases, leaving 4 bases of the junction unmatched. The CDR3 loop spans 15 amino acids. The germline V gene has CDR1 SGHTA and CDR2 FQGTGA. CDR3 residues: CASSIDRGAYNEQFF. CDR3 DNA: TGTGCCAGCAGCATTGACAGGGGGGCCTACAATGAGCAGTTCTTC.

The CDR3 loop is CAISESLIRDRDTIYF. The CDR3 DNA follows: TGTGCCATCAGTGAGTCGCTGATTCGGGATAGAGACACCATATATTTT. The rearrangement links TRBV10-3 to TRBJ1-3, with unresolved D. The CDR3 covers 16 residues. Trimming took off 0 bases at V and 8 bases at J, with 17 bases between the two ends. Germline CDR1 is ENHRY and CDR2 is SYGVKD.